A single sample gave rise to the 8 T cell receptor beta chains below, sequenced in a study of early T cells in non-severe SARS-CoV-2 infection. TCRdb independently ran MiXCR on the 5' RACE reads; one entry per CDR3 protein. Of tens of thousands of distinct CDR3 sequences listed, around 4.9% were seen once; the top ten hold 4.9%. Sequenced input: whole blood. The origin of the receptors is an adult who was a healthcare worker with PCR-confirmed SARS-CoV-2 infection or an uninfected control (not recorded which).

The V and J genes are TRBV4-3 and TRBJ2-7; D unresolved. Germline-derived CDR1 and CDR2 are LGHNA and YSLEER. The CDR3 length is 15 residues. V was pared by 1 base and J by 6 bases, with 16 bases between. For the CDR3, the DNA is TGCGCCAGCAGCCAAGGTAGAGGTCCCCTGTCCGAGCAGTACTTC. Translating it yields CASSQGRGPLSEQYF.

This clonotype was observed a few times. Here the CDR3 reads CASSLEGADEQFF. CDR3 sequence (DNA): TGCGCCAGCAGCTTGGAGGGAGCGGATGAGCAGTTCTTC. This chain joins TRBV5-1 and TRBJ2-1, with a possible D match to TRBD2 (5 bases). CDR1 SGHRS and CDR2 YFSETQ come from the germline V gene. CDR3 size: 13 residues. Trimming stripped 0 bases from V and 8 bases from J, with 9 bases between.

V usage is TRBV20-1 and J usage is TRBJ2-7; either TRBD1 or TRBD2 may fit D (5 bases each). Germline CDR1 reads DFQATT; CDR2 reads SNEGSKA (reference sequence). Trimming took off 0 bases at V and 7 bases at J, with 25 bases between the two ends. The CDR3 is 17 amino acids. The CDR3: CSARDTTWDRPKGEQYF. The CDR3 nucleotides read TGCAGTGCTAGAGACACCACCTGGGACCGACCTAAGGGGGAGCAGTACTTC.

This clonotype came up many times. The CDR3 DNA reads TGTGCCAGCTCACCATGGGCTAGCGGCCAAGAGACCCAGTACTTC. Encoded protein: CASSPWASGQETQYF. This sequence joins TRBV18 and TRBJ2-5, with 7 bases aligning to TRBD2. V lost 2 bases and J lost 1; bases outside the gene matches: 4. CDR3 length equals 15 residues. Germline V gene data show CDR1 as KGHSH and CDR2 as LQKENI.

The chain joins TRBV29-1 to TRBJ1-2; TRBD1 is a possible D gene (5 bases). Germline V gene lookup returns CDR1 SQVTM and CDR2 ANQGSEA. CDR3 length: 13 amino acids. V shed 1 base and J shed 3 bases, with 9 bases lying between them. The CDR3 DNA reads TGCAGCGTTGAAGCAGGGAGGGACTATGGCTACACCTTC. It encodes CSVEAGRDYGYTF.

In this sample, this clonotype turned up many times. The chain uses TRBV7-8 and TRBJ1-5; no definite D call. CDR1 is SGHVS and CDR2 is FQNEAQ in the germline V gene. Trimming removed 1 base at V and 7 bases at J, with 8 bases between. The CDR3 is 13 residues long. CDR3 DNA: TGTGCCAGCAGCTTAGTCCTTCTCCAGCCCCAGCATTTT. The encoded protein is CASSLVLLQPQHF.

This clonotype has a count of ten or more. The chain employs TRBV7-8 and TRBJ2-7, with no clear D. The CDR3 loop spans 15 amino acids. V was shortened by 3 bases and J by 0 bases, with 12 bases between the two germline ends. Germline lookup yields CDR1 SGHVS and CDR2 FQNEAQ. The DNA for the CDR3 is TGTGCCAGCAGCTTGCTACAGAGCAGCTCCTACGAGCAGTACTTC. Encoded protein: CASSLLQSSSYEQYF.

This clonotype was counted many times. The CDR3 is CAISASSGRHTDTQYF. The CDR3 coding sequence is TGTGCCATCAGTGCGTCTAGCGGGAGACACACAGATACGCAGTATTTT. J is TRBJ2-3 and V is TRBV10-3, with 10 bases that match TRBD2. Germline CDR1 ENHRY, CDR2 SYGVKD. J lost 2 bases, V lost 4 bases, and 6 bases had no gene match. This CDR3 is built from 16 residues.